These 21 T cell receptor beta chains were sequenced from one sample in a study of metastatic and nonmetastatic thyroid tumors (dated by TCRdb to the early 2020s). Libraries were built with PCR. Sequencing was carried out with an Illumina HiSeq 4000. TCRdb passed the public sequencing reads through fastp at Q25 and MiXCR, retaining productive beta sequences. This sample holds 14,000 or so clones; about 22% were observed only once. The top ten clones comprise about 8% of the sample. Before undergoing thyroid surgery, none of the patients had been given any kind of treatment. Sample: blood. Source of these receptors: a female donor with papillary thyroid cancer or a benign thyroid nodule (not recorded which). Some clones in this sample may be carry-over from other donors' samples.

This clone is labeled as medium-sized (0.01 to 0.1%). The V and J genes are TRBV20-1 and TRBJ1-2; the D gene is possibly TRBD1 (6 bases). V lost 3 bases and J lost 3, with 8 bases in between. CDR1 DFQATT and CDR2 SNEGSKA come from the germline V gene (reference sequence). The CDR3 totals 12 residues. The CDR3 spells CSARDRYYGYTF. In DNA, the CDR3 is TGCAGTGCTAGGGACAGATACTATGGCTACACCTTC.

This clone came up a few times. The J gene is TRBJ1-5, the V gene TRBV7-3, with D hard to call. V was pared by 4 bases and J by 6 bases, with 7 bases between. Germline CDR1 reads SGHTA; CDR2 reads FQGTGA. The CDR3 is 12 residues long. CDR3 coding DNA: TGTGCCAGCAGCTCCCCGAGTCAGCCCCAGCATTTT. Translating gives CASSSPSQPQHF.

In DNA, the CDR3 is TGTGCCAGCAGCGCGGGACAGACCTACGAGCAGTACTTC. The encoded protein is CASSAGQTYEQYF. This sequence joins TRBV9 and TRBJ2-7; 7 bases match TRBD1. Germline V gives CDR1 SGDLS, CDR2 YYNGEE. The J segment lost 2 bases and the V segment lost 3 bases, leaving 2 bases of the junction unmatched. This CDR3 has 13 residues.

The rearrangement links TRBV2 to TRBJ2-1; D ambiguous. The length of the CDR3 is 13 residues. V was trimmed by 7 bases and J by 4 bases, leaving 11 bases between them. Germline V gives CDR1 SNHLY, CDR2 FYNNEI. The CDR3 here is CASTMTQYNEQFF. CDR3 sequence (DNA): TGTGCCAGCACCATGACACAATACAATGAGCAGTTCTTC.

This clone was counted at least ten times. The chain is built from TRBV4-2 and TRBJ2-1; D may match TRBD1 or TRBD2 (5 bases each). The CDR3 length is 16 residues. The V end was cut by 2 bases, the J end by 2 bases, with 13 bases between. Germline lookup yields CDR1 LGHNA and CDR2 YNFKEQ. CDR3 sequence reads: CASSQSGTATYNEQFF. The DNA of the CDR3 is TGTGCCAGCAGCCAATCCGGGACGGCGACCTACAATGAGCAGTTCTTC.

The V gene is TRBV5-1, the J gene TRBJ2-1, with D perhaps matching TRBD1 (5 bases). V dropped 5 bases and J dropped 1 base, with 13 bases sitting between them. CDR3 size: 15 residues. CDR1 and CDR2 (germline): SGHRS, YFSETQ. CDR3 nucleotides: TGCGCCAGCAGGTACGACAGCAGATCCTACAATGAGCAGTTCTTC. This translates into CASRYDSRSYNEQFF. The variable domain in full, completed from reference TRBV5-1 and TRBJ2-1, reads KAGVTQTPRYLIKTRGQQVTLSCSPISGHRSVSWYQQTPGQGLQFLFEYFSETQRNKGNFPGRFSGRQFSNSRSEMNVSTLELGDSALYLCASRYDSRSYNEQFFGPGTRLTVL.

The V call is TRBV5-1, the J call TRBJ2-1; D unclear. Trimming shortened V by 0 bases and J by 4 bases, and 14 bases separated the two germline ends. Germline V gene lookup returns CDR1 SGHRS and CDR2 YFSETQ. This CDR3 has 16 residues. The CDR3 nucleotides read TGCGCCAGCAGCTTGGTTCCTGTGGACGGTTACAATGAGCAGTTCTTC. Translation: CASSLVPVDGYNEQFF.

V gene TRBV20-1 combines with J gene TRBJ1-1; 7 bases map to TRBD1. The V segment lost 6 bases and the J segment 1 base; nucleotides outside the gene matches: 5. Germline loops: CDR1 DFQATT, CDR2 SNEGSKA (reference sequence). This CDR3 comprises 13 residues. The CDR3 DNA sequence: TGCAGTGCAGGGGACAGAGGGAACACTGAAGCTTTCTTT. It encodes CSAGDRGNTEAFF.

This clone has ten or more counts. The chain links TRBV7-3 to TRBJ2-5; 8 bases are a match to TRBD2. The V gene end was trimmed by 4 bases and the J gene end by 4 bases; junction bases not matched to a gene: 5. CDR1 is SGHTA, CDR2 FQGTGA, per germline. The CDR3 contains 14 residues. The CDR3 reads CASSYAGGRETQYF. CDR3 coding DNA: TGTGCCAGCAGCTACGCGGGAGGTAGAGAGACCCAGTACTTC. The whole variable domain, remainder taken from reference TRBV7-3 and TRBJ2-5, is GAGVSQTPSNKVTEKGKYVELRCDPISGHTALYWYRQSLGQGPEFLIYFQGTGAADDSGLPNDRFFAVRPEGSVSTLKIQRTERGDSAVYLCASSYAGGRETQYFGPGTRLLVL.

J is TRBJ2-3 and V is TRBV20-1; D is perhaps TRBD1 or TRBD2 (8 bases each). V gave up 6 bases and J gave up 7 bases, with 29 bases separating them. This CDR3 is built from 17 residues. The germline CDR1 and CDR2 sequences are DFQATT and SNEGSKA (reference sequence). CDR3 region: CSAHSGGLAGWGNTQYF. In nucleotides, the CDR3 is TGCAGTGCCCATTCAGGGGGCCTAGCGGGCTGGGGGAATACGCAGTATTTT.

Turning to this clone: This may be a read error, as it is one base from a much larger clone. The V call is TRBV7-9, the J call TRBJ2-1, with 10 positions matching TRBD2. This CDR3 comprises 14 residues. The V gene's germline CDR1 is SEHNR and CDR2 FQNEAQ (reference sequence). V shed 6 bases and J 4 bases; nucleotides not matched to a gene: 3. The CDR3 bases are TGTGCCAGCAGAGGGACTAGCGTATACAATGAGCAGTTCTTC. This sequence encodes CASRGTSVYNEQFF.

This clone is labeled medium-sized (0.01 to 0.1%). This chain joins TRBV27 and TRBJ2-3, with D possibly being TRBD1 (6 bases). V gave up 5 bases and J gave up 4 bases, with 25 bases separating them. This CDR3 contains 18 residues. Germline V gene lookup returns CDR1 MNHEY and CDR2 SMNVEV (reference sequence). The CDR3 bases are TGTGCCAGCAGTATTCGAGGGGGTGGGGGTCTAGGCGCAGATACGCAGTATTTT. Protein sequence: CASSIRGGGGLGADTQYF.

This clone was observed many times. The CDR3 DNA is TGTGCCAGCAGCTTAGGGCTACAAGATACGCAGTATTTT. This gives the protein CASSLGLQDTQYF. The chain links TRBV11-3 to TRBJ2-3; D is unclear. The CDR3 has 13 residues. V was clipped by 1 base and J by 5 bases, with 7 bases between them. Per germline, CDR1 SGHNT and CDR2 YENEEA.

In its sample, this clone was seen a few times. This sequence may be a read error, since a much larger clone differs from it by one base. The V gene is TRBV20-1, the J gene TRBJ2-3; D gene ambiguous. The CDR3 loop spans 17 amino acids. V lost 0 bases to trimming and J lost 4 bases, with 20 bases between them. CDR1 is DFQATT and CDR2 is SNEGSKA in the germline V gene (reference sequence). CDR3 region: CSARDSVYASGADTQYF. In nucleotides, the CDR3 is TGCAGTGCTAGAGATTCAGTTTATGCGTCGGGCGCAGATACGCAGTATTTT.

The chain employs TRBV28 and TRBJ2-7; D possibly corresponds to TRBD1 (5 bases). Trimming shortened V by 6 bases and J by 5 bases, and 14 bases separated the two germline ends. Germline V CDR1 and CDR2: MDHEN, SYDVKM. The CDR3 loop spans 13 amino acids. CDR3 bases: TGTGCCAGCAGCCCTGGAAGGGGCGACGAGCAGTACTTC. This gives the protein CASSPGRGDEQYF.

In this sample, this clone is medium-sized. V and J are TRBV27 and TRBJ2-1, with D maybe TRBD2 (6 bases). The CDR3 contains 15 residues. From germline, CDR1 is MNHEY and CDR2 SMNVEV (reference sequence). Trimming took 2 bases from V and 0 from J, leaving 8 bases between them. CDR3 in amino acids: CASSLAGSSYNEQFF. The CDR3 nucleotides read TGTGCCAGCAGTTTAGCGGGAAGCTCCTACAATGAGCAGTTCTTC.

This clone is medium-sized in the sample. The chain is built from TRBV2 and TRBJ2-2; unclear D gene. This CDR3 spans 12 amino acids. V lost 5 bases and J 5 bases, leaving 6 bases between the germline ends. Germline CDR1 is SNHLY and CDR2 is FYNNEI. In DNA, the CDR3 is TGTGCCAGCAGTCTGGAGACCGGGGAGCTGTTTTTT. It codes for CASSLETGELFF.

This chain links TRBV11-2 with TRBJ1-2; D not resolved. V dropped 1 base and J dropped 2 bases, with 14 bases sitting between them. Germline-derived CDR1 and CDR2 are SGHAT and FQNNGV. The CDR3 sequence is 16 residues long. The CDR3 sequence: CASSLVNSAKNYGYTF. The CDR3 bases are TGTGCCAGCAGCTTAGTTAACTCAGCTAAAAACTATGGCTACACCTTC.

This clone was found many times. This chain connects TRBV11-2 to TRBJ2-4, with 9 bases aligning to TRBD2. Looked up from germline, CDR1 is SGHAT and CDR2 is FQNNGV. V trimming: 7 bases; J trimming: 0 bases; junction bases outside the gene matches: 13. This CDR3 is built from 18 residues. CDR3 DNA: TGTGCCAGCAACCTGGCTGGGCTAGCGGGACTAGCCAAAAACATTCAGTACTTC. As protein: CASNLAGLAGLAKNIQYF.

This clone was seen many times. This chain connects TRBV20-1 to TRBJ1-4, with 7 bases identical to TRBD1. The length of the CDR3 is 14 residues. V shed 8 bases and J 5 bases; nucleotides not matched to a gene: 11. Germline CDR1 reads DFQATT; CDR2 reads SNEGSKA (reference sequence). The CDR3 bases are TGCAGTCTAAGTCAGGGGACAGCGAATGAAAAACTGTTTTTT. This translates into CSLSQGTANEKLFF.

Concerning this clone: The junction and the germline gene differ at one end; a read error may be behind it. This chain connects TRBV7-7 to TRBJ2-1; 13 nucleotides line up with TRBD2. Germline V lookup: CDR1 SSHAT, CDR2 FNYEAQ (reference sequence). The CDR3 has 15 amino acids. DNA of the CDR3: TGTGCTAGCAGCCAACTAGCGGGAGGGCCGTATGAGCAGTTCTTC. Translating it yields CASSQLAGGPYEQFF.